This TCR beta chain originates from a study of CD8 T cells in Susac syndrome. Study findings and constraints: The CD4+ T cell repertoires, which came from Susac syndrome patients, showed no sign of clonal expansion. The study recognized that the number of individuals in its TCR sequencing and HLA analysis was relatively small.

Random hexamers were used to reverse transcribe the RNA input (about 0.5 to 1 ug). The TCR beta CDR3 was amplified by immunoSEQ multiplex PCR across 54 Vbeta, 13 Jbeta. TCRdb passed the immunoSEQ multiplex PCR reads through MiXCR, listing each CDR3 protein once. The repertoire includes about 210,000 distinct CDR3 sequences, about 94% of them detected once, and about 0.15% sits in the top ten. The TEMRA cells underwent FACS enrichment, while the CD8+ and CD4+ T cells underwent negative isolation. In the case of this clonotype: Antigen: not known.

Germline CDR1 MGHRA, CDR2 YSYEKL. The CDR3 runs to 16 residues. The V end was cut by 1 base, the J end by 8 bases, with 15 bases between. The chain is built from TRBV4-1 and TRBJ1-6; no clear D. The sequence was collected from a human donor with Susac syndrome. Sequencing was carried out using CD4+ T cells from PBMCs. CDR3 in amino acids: CASSQAKRARDSPLHF. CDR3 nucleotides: TGCGCCAGCAGCCAAGCGAAGCGGGCTAGGGATTCACCCCTCCACTTT.